The entry that follows covers one T cell receptor beta chain sequence. The antigen it recognizes is unknown. No qualities accompany the bases; no much larger clone lies one base away. The CDR3 runs 16 amino acids, cysteine and phenylalanine included. Just CDR3 DNA is preserved here, 48 bases in frame from base 1. V is pruned by 2 bases and J by 5 bases, leaving 8 bases of the junction without a gene match. The germline V gene encodes CDR1 MNHEY and CDR2 SVGAGI. The method behind the library was the immunoSEQ multiplex PCR assay. Concerning the study's data processing: A statistical classification framework was built to diagnose cytomegalovirus status from the catalog of TCR beta chain sequences. TCRdb carries this immuneACCESS record with in-frame sequences only. Its versions omit some clonotypes, under half of them owing to an unresolved V gene in the studies checked, with the rest unexplained. The V and J calls and clone size were taken over from that table, and D and trimming were inferred from the DNA. This sample has approximately 98,000 clones in its table, and under 97% of those were observed once. The ten largest clones take up 0.67% of the sample.

This record comes from a study of cytomegalovirus exposure and HLA in healthy donors (dated 2017 in TCRdb). Study-wide context: A later analysis indicated that the 90 to 150 validation repertoires were generated on the platform also employed for the approximately 700 repertoires of the first cohort. The study was designed to test whether signatures of past pathogen exposure could be identified by cataloging public T cell receptors. A separate validation cohort of 90 to 150 different subjects was used in addition to the approximately 670-subject first cohort. High-throughput TCR immunosequencing, statistical association of individual TCRs with disease status, and machine learning were combined to predict cytomegalovirus infection status.

Separate from the roughly 660-subject first cohort, the validation cohort of 90 to 150 subjects was the group to which the donors belonged. The research as a whole found: In both the original and validation cohorts, the classifier was reported to diagnose cytomegalovirus status with high specificity and sensitivity. A later analysis had no HLA typing for the validation cohort, so co-occurrence there was scored across all 130 or so repertoires. A later analysis found that TCRs clustered in the first cohort also tended to co-occur in the approximately 120 validation repertoires, with 94% of cluster scores above 0. Most TCR sequences were seen in very few donors, while some public TCRs were found in many individuals. It was suggested by the authors that the approach could potentially be generalized to other disease states and immunological phenotypes. The study listed around 160 TCR beta chains as associated with cytomegalovirus. Three of the identified cytomegalovirus-associated TCR beta chains were confirmed in vitro to be specific for cytomegalovirus antigens.

The V gene is TRBV6-5 and the J gene is TRBJ2-7; 11 central bases correspond to TRBD1. This TCR was sampled from a woman between 18 and 29 years old in good health and CMV-seronegative. Sample: PBMCs. The CDR3 sequence is CASSYRRTGGGNEQYF. The DNA sequence reads TGTGCCAGCAGTTACCGCCGGACAGGGGGCGGGAACGAGCAGTACTTC.